Listed here are 26 T cell receptor beta chains from one sample, sequenced in a study of cytomegalovirus exposure and HLA in healthy donors (dated 2017 in TCRdb). Library prep was done by the immunoSEQ multiplex PCR assay. For the multiplex PCR, a mixture combining 60 forward primers for TCR Vbeta segments and 13 reverse primers for TCR Jbeta segments was used. TCRdb obtained this table from immuneACCESS and retained in-frame rearrangements with V and J assigned. These tables miss some clones; where compared with another copy, unresolved V genes account for less than half of the shortfall, and the remainder is unexplained. A total of about 180,000 clones appear in this sample, around three quarters of them only once. The ten largest clones capture 1.5% to 2% of the sample. Material for sequencing was PBMCs. Source of these receptors: a woman in her 30s in good health and CMV-seronegative.

Comments on this clone: Other DNA sequences in this specimen translate into the identical CDR3. This chain links TRBV7-2 with TRBJ1-5; 8 bases match TRBD1. V was pared by 6 bases and J by 6 bases, with 10 bases of the junction left unmatched. This CDR3 spans 15 amino acids. From germline, CDR1 is SGHTA and CDR2 FQGNSA. CDR3 region: CASSPGQGSGQPQHF. The CDR3, as DNA: TGTGCCAGCAGTCCAGGACAGGGATCTGGTCAGCCCCAGCATTTT.

J is TRBJ2-2 and V is TRBV30; possible D gene TRBD2, 6 bases. Germline loops: CDR1 GTSNPN, CDR2 SVGIG (reference sequence). The CDR3 is 15 amino acids. With 4 bases removed from V and 3 bases from J, the gap between germline ends came to 15 bases. CDR3: CAWKPDYRYTGELFF. The CDR3 nucleotides are TGTGCCTGGAAACCGGACTATCGTTACACCGGGGAGCTGTTTTTT.

The chain uses TRBV7-3 and TRBJ2-7, with 10 nucleotides matching TRBD2. There are 15 residues in the CDR3. The germline CDR1 and CDR2 sequences are SGHTA and FQGTGA. Trimming took 5 bases from V and 0 from J; bases not matched to a gene: 4. The CDR3 here is CASSKLAGLSYEQYF. The CDR3 DNA is TGTGCCAGCAGCAAACTAGCGGGACTCTCCTACGAGCAGTACTTC. Complete variable domain (other parts from reference TRBV7-3 and TRBJ2-7): GAGVSQTPSNKVTEKGKYVELRCDPISGHTALYWYRQSLGQGPEFLIYFQGTGAADDSGLPNDRFFAVRPEGSVSTLKIQRTERGDSAVYLCASSKLAGLSYEQYFGPGTRLTVT.

V gene TRBV10-3 combines with J gene TRBJ1-1; 12 nucleotides match TRBD1. Losses at the gene ends were 5 bases for V and 4 bases for J; bases not matched to a gene: 14. The CDR3 length is 18 residues. CDR1 ENHRY and CDR2 SYGVKD come from the germline V gene. The chain's CDR3 is CAISRGTGGLGGSTEAFF. CDR3 coding DNA: TGTGCCATCAGTAGAGGGACAGGGGGCCTGGGAGGTAGCACTGAAGCTTTCTTT.

The V call is TRBV25-1, the J call TRBJ1-5; 9 bases agree with TRBD1. The germline gives CDR1 MGHDK, CDR2 SYGVNS. V lost 6 bases, J lost 6 bases, and 9 bases stayed unmatched. CDR3 length equals 15 residues. CDR3 DNA: TGTGCCAGCAGCGTTCGGGACAGGGAGATTCAGCCCCAGCATTTT. Residues: CASSVRDREIQPQHF.

The chain combines TRBV5-1 with TRBJ2-7; no clear D. Germline V lookup: CDR1 SGHRS, CDR2 YFSETQ. Trimming stripped 3 bases from V and 7 bases from J, with 14 bases between. This CDR3 region has 13 residues. The CDR3 protein is CASSWAQGTEQYF. The CDR3 DNA follows: TGCGCCAGCAGCTGGGCCCAAGGTACGGAGCAGTACTTC.

This chain links TRBV5-1 with TRBJ2-4; tentative D call: TRBD2 (6 bases). V lost 0 bases and J lost 8, with 9 bases in between. CDR1 and CDR2 (germline): SGHRS, YFSETQ. The CDR3 loop spans 13 amino acids. The CDR3 DNA reads as TGCGCCAGCAGCTTGGGACCGGGGGACATTCAGTACTTC. This gives the protein CASSLGPGDIQYF.

The chain employs TRBV10-3 and TRBJ2-5, with 14 bases identical to TRBD2. V dropped 8 bases and J dropped 2; count of bases not matched to a gene: 7. The length of the CDR3 is 16 residues. Germline V CDR1 and CDR2: ENHRY, SYGVKD. CDR3 residues: CAIGGLAGGPQETQYF. The DNA for the CDR3 is TGTGCCATCGGCGGACTAGCGGGGGGACCACAAGAGACCCAGTACTTC.

The chain couples TRBV5-1 to TRBJ2-3, with no clear D. Between the trimmed V and J ends, which lost 1 base and 2 bases, there was a span of 11 bases. CDR1 is SGHRS and CDR2 is YFSETQ in the germline V gene. This CDR3 is 15 amino acids long. CDR3 in amino acids: CASSLTVLPTDTQYF. The CDR3 DNA sequence: TGCGCCAGCAGCTTGACGGTTTTGCCCACAGATACGCAGTATTTT.

The CDR3 DNA is TGTGCCAGCGGCCCAGGGGTCCCTAATGAAAAACTGTTTTTT. Translation gives CASGPGVPNEKLFF. The rearrangement uses TRBV7-2 and TRBJ1-4; TRBD1 might be the D (6 bases). CDR1 SGHTA and CDR2 FQGNSA come from the germline V gene. Trimming took 8 bases from V and 3 from J, leaving 13 bases between them. There are 14 residues in the CDR3.

This clone was found a few times. The chain recombines TRBV6-4 with TRBJ1-1; weak D call: TRBD1 (6 bases). Trimming left V 4 bases short and J 5 bases short, with 11 bases between. The CDR3 loop spans 13 amino acids. Looked up from germline, CDR1 is MRHNA and CDR2 is SNTAGT. CDR3 DNA: TGTGCCAGCAGTGCAAAGGACAGAACTGAAGCTTTCTTT. It codes for CASSAKDRTEAFF.

Only a few counts were recorded for this clone. V is TRBV4-2 and J is TRBJ1-5; D is undetermined. Germline CDR1 reads LGHNA; CDR2 reads YNFKEQ. V lost 0 bases to trimming and J lost 3 bases, with 9 bases between them. CDR3 size: 15 residues. The CDR3 sequence is CASSQDAGVNQPQHF. In DNA, the CDR3 is TGTGCCAGCAGCCAAGACGCCGGAGTCAATCAGCCCCAGCATTTT.

V gene TRBV5-4 combines with J gene TRBJ2-1; D is possibly TRBD2 (6 bases). The germline gives CDR1 SGHNT, CDR2 YYREEE (reference sequence). CDR3 length: 13 residues. Trimming removed 0 bases from V and 9 bases from J, with 10 bases in between. CDR3 residues: CASSLDLGGEQFF. The CDR3 coding sequence is TGTGCCAGCAGCTTGGACCTCGGGGGTGAGCAGTTCTTC.

This rearrangement joins TRBV11-2 to TRBJ2-7, with 7 bases matching TRBD1. From germline, CDR1 is SGHAT and CDR2 FQNNGV. CDR3 length equals 15 residues. The ends lost 0 bases at V and 3 bases at J; junction bases unmatched: 5. The CDR3 coding sequence is TGTGCCAGCAGCTTAGATGGGACAGCCAGCTACGAGCAGTACTTC. It yields the protein CASSLDGTASYEQYF.

The chain combines TRBV19 with TRBJ1-5; 7 nucleotides line up with TRBD1. The CDR3 is 15 residues long. CDR1 and CDR2 from the germline V gene are LNHDA and SQIVND (reference sequence). The J segment lost 5 bases and the V segment lost 7 bases, leaving 11 bases of the junction unmatched. CDR3 sequence (DNA): TGTGCCAGTACCAAGGGACAGCGCATTGATCAGCCCCAGCATTTT. This encodes CASTKGQRIDQPQHF.

The rearrangement links TRBV4-3 to TRBJ1-5; a possible D gene is TRBD1 (5 bases). The germline V and J ends were trimmed by 0 bases and 6 bases, with 6 bases remaining between them. This CDR3 is built from 13 residues. Looked up from germline, CDR1 is LGHNA and CDR2 is YSLEER. CDR3 DNA: TGCGCCAGCAGCCAAGATAGGGGTCAGCCCCAGCATTTT. Translated: CASSQDRGQPQHF.

Only one count was recorded for this clone. V and J are TRBV6-5 and TRBJ2-5, with TRBD1 identical over 8 bases. Trimming removed 6 bases from V and 1 base from J; junction bases left unmatched: 7. Per germline, CDR1 MNHEY and CDR2 SVGAGI. The CDR3 has 15 amino acids. The DNA for the CDR3 is TGTGCCAGCAGGAGGACAGGGACCAGCCAAGAGACCCAGTACTTC. Translated, it gives CASRRTGTSQETQYF.

The chain is built from TRBV4-2 and TRBJ2-7; D not resolved. The CDR3 runs to 16 residues. The V gene's germline CDR1 is LGHNA and CDR2 YNFKEQ. The V end was cut by 2 bases, the J end by 4 bases, with 18 bases between. This CDR3 reads CASSQSLSGPTYEQYF. CDR3 DNA: TGTGCCAGCAGCCAATCCCTCTCGGGTCCGACTTACGAGCAGTACTTC.

The V and J genes are TRBV27 and TRBJ1-1, with D perhaps matching TRBD1 (5 bases). Germline loops: CDR1 MNHEY, CDR2 SMNVEV (reference sequence). Between the trimmed V and J ends, which lost 3 bases and 7 bases, there was a span of 12 bases. The CDR3 is 13 amino acids. The chain's CDR3 is CASSLGRQFEAFF. In DNA form, the CDR3 reads TGTGCCAGCAGTTTGGGGCGACAATTTGAAGCTTTCTTT.

In its sample, this clone was seen a few times. The rearrangement joins TRBV9 to TRBJ1-2, with D unclear. Looked up from germline, CDR1 is SGDLS and CDR2 is YYNGEE. CDR3 length: 13 amino acids. Trimming stripped 2 bases from V and 4 bases from J, with 9 bases between. CDR3 sequence: CASSVGRGYGYTF. DNA of the CDR3: TGTGCCAGCAGCGTCGGGCGGGGCTATGGCTACACCTTC.

The chain recombines TRBV2 with TRBJ2-7; maybe TRBD1 (5 bases). V was pared by 9 bases and J by 0 bases, with 18 bases between. Germline loops: CDR1 SNHLY, CDR2 FYNNEI. The CDR3 is made up of 15 amino acids. In DNA form, the CDR3 reads TGTGCCAGGAGGACAAAGGTCCAGGACTCCTACGAGCAGTACTTC. Its translation is CARRTKVQDSYEQYF.

The gene calls are TRBV6-6 and TRBJ1-4; no clear D. V lost 3 bases and J 11 bases, leaving 13 bases between the germline ends. Per the germline V gene, CDR1 is MNHNY and CDR2 is SVGAGI (reference sequence). The CDR3 is made up of 13 amino acids. For the CDR3, the DNA is TGTGCCAGCAGTTATAGCCCGACCGGGAAACTGTTTTTT. Its translation is CASSYSPTGKLFF.

The chain couples TRBV7-3 to TRBJ2-3, with 11 bases aligning to TRBD2. CDR1 and CDR2 from the germline V gene are SGHTA and FQGTGA. Trimming at V came to 5 bases and at J to 0 bases, leaving 4 bases not matched to a gene. The CDR3 extends over 16 amino acids. DNA for the CDR3: TGTGCCAGCAGCGCGGGACTAGCGGCGAGCACAGATACGCAGTATTTT. It encodes CASSAGLAASTDTQYF.

The chain combines TRBV9 with TRBJ2-1; 9 bases match TRBD1. Trimming took 0 bases from V and 6 from J; bases not matched to a gene: 10. The CDR3 runs 17 residues. Per the germline V gene, CDR1 is SGDLS and CDR2 is YYNGEE. For the CDR3, the DNA is TGTGCCAGCAGCGTAGCACCCGCGGGGACAGGGCGCAATGAGCAGTTCTTC. It translates to CASSVAPAGTGRNEQFF.

CDR3 coding DNA: TGTGCCTGGAGTGTAGGTGGGCTCTATGGGGAGACCCAGTACTTC. It specifies CAWSVGGLYGETQYF. The chain has TRBV30 and TRBJ2-5; D ambiguous. This CDR3 contains 15 residues. Germline CDR1 is GTSNPN and CDR2 is SVGIG (reference sequence). Trimming cost V 0 bases and J 5 bases, with 16 bases left between them.

This chain joins TRBV10-3 and TRBJ1-6; D possibly corresponds to TRBD1 (5 bases). Germline V lookup: CDR1 ENHRY, CDR2 SYGVKD. Between the trimmed V and J ends, which lost 4 bases and 6 bases, there was a span of 16 bases. This CDR3 has 16 amino acids. The CDR3 sequence: CAISAPTDHLNSPLHF. CDR3 DNA: TGTGCCATCAGTGCCCCGACAGACCATCTTAATTCACCCCTCCACTTT.